The T cell receptor beta chain described here comes from a study of cytomegalovirus exposure and HLA in healthy donors. This PCR relied on a set of 60 Vbeta primers and 13 Jbeta primers. Clones were read by immunoSEQ multiplex PCR, and TCRdb kept only the in-frame ones, dropping some. Among approximately 150,000 clones listed, 55% to 75% were seen once. With 10 bases removed from V and 2 bases from J, the gap between germline ends came to 12 bases. This CDR3 has 12 amino acids. Germline V CDR1 and CDR2: LGHNT, FRNRAP. The sequence was collected from a human donor in good health. The chain combines TRBV12-5 with TRBJ2-7; no firm D call. The sample was PBMCs. In nucleotides, the CDR3 is TGTGCTACCGGGTCGGCAGCCTACGAGCAGTACTTC. As protein: CATGSAAYEQYF.